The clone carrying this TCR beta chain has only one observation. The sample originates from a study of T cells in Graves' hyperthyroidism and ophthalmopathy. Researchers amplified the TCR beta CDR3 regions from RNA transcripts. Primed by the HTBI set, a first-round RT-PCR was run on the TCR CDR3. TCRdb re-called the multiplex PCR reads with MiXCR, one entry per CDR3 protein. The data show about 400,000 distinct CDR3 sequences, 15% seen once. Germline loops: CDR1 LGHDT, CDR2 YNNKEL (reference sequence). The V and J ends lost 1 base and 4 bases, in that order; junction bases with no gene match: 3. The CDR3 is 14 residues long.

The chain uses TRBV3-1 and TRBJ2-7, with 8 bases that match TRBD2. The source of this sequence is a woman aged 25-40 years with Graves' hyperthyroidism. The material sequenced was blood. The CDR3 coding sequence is TGTGCCAGCAGCCAAGGTAGCGGGAATTACGAGCAGTACTTC. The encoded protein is CASSQGSGNYEQYF.